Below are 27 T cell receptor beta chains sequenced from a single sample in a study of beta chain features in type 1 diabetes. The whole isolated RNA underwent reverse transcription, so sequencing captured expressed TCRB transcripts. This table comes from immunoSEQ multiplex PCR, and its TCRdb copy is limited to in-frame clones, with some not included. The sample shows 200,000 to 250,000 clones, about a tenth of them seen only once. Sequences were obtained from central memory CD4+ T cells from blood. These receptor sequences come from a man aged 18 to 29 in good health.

CDR3 in amino acids: CAISDSGGDKNIQYF. CDR3 DNA: TGTGCCATCAGTGATTCAGGGGGAGATAAAAACATTCAGTACTTC. The chain employs TRBV10-3 and TRBJ2-4, with 7 bases that match TRBD1. The CDR3 extends over 15 amino acids. The J segment lost 4 bases and the V segment lost 3 bases, leaving 6 bases of the junction unmatched. Germline lookup yields CDR1 ENHRY and CDR2 SYGVKD.

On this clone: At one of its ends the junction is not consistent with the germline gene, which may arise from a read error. The CDR3 loop reads CASSQERATGELFF. CDR3 bases: TGCGCCAGCAGCCAAGAAAGGGCCACCGGGGAGCTGTTTTTT. The chain carries TRBV7-9 and TRBJ2-2; D remains ambiguous. The germline gives CDR1 SEHNR, CDR2 FQNEAQ (reference sequence). The CDR3 length is 14 residues.

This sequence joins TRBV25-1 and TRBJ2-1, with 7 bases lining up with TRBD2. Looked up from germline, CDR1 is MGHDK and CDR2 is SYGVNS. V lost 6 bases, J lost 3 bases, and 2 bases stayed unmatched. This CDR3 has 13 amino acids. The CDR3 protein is CASRGGSYNEQFF. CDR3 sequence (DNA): TGTGCCAGCAGGGGCGGGAGCTACAATGAGCAGTTCTTC. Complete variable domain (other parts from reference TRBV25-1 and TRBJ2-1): EADIYQTPRYLVIGTGKKITLECSQTMGHDKMYWYQQDPGMELHLIHYSYGVNSTEKGDLSSESTVSRIRTEHFPLTLESARPSHTSQYLCASRGGSYNEQFFGPGTRLTVL.

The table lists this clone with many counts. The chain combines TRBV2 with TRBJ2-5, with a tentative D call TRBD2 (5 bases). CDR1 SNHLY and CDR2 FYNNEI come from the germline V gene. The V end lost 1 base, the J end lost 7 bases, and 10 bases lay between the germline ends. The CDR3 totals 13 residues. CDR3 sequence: CASSEGLRGTQYF. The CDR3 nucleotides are TGTGCCAGCAGTGAAGGATTACGGGGGACCCAGTACTTC.

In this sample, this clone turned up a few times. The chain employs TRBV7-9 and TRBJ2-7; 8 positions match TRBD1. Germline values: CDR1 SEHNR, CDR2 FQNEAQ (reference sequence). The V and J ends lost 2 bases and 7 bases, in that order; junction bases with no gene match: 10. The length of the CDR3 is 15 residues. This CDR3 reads CASSLHGQGAKEQYF. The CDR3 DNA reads TGTGCCAGCAGCTTACACGGGCAGGGGGCGAAAGAGCAGTACTTC.

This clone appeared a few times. The CDR3: CASSFRTGLQETQYF. CDR3 DNA sequence: TGTGCCAGCAGTTTTAGGACAGGACTTCAAGAGACCCAGTACTTC. The gene calls are TRBV5-4 and TRBJ2-5; the match to TRBD1 covers 7 bases. Per the germline V gene, CDR1 is SGHNT and CDR2 is YYREEE (reference sequence). With V trimmed by 5 bases and J by 2 bases, 9 bases remained unmatched. The CDR3 spans 15 residues.

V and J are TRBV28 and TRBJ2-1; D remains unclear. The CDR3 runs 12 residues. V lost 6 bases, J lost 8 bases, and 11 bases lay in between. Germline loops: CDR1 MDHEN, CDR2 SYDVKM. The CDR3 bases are TGTGCCAGCAGGTCTTCCGGTGATGAGCAGTTCTTC. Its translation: CASRSSGDEQFF.

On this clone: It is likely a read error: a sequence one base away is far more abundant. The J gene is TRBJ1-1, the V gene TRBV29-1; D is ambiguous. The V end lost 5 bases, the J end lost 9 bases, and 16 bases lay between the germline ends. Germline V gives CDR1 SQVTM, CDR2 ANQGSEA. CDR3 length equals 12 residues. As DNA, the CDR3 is TGCAGCGTTACATCCGACCGGTCACAAGCTTTCTTT. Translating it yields CSVTSDRSQAFF.

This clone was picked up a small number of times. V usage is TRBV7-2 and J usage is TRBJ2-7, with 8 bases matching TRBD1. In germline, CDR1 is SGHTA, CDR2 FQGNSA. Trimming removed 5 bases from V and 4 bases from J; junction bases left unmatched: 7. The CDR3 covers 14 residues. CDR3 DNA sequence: TGTGCCAGCAGCCCGGACAGGGACGCGTACGAGCAGTACTTC. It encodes CASSPDRDAYEQYF.

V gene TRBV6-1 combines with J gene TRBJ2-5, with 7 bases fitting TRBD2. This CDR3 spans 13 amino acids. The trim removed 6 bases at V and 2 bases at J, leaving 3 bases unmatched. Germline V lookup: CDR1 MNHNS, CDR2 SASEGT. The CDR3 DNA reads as TGTGCCAGCAGGCCAGCGGGACAAGAGACCCAGTACTTC. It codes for CASRPAGQETQYF.

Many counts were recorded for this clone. The CDR3 sequence is CAAGQGYEQYF. CDR3 sequence (DNA): TGTGCGGCGGGACAGGGTTACGAGCAGTACTTC. The chain joins TRBV10-3 to TRBJ2-7; TRBD1 agrees at 9 bases. Looked up from germline, CDR1 is ENHRY and CDR2 is SYGVKD. CDR3 length: 11 amino acids.

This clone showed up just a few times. The CDR3 loop is CASRRQENSGNTIYF. The CDR3, as DNA: TGTGCCAGCAGACGACAGGAGAACTCTGGAAACACCATATATTTT. V gene TRBV11-2 combines with J gene TRBJ1-3; the D gene is possibly TRBD1 (6 bases). V was cut by 6 bases and J by 0 bases, with 12 bases left in between. Germline V lookup: CDR1 SGHAT, CDR2 FQNNGV. The CDR3 totals 15 residues. Full variable domain (remainder filled in from reference TRBV11-2 and TRBJ1-3): EAGVAQSPRYKIIEKRQSVAFWCNPISGHATLYWYQQILGQGPKLLIQFQNNGVVDDSQLPKDRFSAERLKGVDSTLKIQPAKLEDSAVYLCASRRQENSGNTIYFGEGSWLTVV.

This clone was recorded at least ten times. The DNA of the CDR3 is TGTGCCAGCAGCTCCCCTCGTAGCACAGATACGCAGTATTTT. Translating it yields CASSSPRSTDTQYF. The V and J genes are TRBV7-9 and TRBJ2-3; D remains unclear. There are 14 residues in the CDR3. Trimming removed 4 bases from V and 0 bases from J, with 8 bases in between. The germline V gene encodes CDR1 SEHNR and CDR2 FQNEAQ (reference sequence). Combining the CDR3 with reference TRBV7-9 and TRBJ2-3 gives the whole variable domain DTGVSQNPRHKITKRGQNVTFRCDPISEHNRLYWYRQTLGQGPEFLTYFQNEAQLEKSRLLSDRFSAERPKGSFSTLEIQRTEQGDSAMYLCASSSPRSTDTQYFGPGTRLTVL.

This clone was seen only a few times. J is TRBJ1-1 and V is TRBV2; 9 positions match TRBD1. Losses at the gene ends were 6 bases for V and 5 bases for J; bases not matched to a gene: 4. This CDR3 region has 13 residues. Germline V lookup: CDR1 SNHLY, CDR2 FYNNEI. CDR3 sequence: CASSGTGRTEAFF. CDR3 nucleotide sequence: TGTGCCAGCAGCGGGACAGGGCGGACTGAAGCTTTCTTT.

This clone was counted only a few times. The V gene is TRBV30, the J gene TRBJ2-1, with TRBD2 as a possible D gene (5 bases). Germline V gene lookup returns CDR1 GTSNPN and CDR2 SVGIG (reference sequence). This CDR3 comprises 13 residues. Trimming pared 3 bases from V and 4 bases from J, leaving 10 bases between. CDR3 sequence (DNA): TGTGCCTGGAGCGAGGACTTGTACAATGAGCAGTTCTTC. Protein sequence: CAWSEDLYNEQFF.

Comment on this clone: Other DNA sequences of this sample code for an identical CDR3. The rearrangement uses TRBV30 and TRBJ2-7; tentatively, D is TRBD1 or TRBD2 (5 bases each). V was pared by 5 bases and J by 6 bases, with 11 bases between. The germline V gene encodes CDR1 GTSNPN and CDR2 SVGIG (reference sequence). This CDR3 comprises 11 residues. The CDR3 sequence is CAWGGSGEQYF. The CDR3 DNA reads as TGTGCCTGGGGGGGTTCAGGCGAGCAGTACTTC. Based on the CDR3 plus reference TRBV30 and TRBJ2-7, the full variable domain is SQTIHQWPATLVQPVGSPLSLECTVEGTSNPNLYWYRQAAGRGLQLLFYSVGIGQISSEVPQNLSASRPQDRQFILSSKKLLLSDSGFYLCAWGGSGEQYFGPGTRLTVT.

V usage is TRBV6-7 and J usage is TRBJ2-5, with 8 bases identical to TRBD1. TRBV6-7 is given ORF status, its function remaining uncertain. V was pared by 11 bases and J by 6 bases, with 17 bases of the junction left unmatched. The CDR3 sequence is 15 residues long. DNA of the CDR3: TGTGCCCACAGGGCCACCGGGACAGGAAAAAAGACCCAGTACTTC. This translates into CAHRATGTGKKTQYF.

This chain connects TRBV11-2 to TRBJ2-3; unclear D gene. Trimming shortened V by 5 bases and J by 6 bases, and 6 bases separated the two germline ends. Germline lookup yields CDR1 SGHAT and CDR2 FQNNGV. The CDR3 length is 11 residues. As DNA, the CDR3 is TGTGCCAGCAGCGAGTCCGATACGCAGTATTTT. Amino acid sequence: CASSESDTQYF.

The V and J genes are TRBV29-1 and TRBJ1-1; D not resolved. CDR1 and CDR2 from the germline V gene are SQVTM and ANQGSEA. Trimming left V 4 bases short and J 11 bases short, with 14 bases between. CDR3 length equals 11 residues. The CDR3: CSVVPGGKAFF. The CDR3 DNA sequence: TGCAGCGTTGTTCCCGGAGGGAAGGCTTTCTTT.

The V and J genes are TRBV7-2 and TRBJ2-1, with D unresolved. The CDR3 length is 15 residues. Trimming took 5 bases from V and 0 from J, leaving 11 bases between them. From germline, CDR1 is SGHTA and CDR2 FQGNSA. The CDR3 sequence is CASSDDSSSYNEQFF. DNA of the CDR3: TGTGCCAGCAGCGATGACTCCAGCTCCTACAATGAGCAGTTCTTC.

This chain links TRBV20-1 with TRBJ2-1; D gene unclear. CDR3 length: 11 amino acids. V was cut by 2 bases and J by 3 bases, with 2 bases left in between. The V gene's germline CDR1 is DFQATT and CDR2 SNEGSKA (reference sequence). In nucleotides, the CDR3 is TGCAGTGCTAGACTCTACAATGAGCAGTTCTTC. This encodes CSARLYNEQFF.

The CDR3 loop is CASSLHVIGTGGTGELFF. The DNA for the CDR3 is TGTGCCAGCAGCCTCCACGTTATCGGGACAGGGGGCACCGGGGAGCTGTTTTTT. The V call is TRBV7-7, the J call TRBJ2-2; 11 bases line up with TRBD1. V dropped 5 bases and J dropped 4; count of bases not matched to a gene: 12. The CDR3 contains 18 residues. CDR1 and CDR2 (germline): SSHAT, FNYEAQ (reference sequence).

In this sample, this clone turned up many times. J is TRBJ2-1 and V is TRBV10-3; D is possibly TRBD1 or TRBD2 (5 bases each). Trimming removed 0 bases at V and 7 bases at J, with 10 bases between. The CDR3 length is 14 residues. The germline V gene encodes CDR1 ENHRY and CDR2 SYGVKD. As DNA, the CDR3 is TGTGCCATCAGTGAGTCGCTAGCAGGGAATGAGCAGTTCTTC. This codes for CAISESLAGNEQFF.

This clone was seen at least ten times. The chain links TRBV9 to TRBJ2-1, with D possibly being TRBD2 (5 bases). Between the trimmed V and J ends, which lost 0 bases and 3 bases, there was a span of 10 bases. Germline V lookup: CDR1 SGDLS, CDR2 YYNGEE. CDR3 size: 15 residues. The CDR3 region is CASSVGGDGYNEQFF. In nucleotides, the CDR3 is TGTGCCAGCAGCGTAGGGGGAGATGGCTACAATGAGCAGTTCTTC.

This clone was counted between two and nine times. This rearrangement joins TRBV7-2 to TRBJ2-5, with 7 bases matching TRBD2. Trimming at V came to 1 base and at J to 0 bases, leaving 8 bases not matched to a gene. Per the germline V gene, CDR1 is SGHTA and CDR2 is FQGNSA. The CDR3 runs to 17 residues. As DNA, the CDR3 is TGTGCCAGCAGCTTAGATCGAGCGGGGTCGTACCAAGAGACCCAGTACTTC. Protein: CASSLDRAGSYQETQYF.

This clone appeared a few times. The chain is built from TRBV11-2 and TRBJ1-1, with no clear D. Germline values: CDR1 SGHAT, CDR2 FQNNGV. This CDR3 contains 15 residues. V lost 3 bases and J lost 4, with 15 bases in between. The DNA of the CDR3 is TGTGCCAGCAGCTTGGCTATCCAGTGGGGCACTGAAGCTTTCTTT. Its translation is CASSLAIQWGTEAFF. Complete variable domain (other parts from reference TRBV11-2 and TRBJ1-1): EAGVAQSPRYKIIEKRQSVAFWCNPISGHATLYWYQQILGQGPKLLIQFQNNGVVDDSQLPKDRFSAERLKGVDSTLKIQPAKLEDSAVYLCASSLAIQWGTEAFFGQGTRLTVV.

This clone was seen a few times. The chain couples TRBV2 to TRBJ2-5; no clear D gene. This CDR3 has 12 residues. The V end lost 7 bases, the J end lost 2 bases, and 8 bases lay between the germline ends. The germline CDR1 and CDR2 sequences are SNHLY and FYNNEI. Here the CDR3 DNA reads TGTGCCAGCAAAGGGAATCAAGAGACCCAGTACTTC. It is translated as CASKGNQETQYF.